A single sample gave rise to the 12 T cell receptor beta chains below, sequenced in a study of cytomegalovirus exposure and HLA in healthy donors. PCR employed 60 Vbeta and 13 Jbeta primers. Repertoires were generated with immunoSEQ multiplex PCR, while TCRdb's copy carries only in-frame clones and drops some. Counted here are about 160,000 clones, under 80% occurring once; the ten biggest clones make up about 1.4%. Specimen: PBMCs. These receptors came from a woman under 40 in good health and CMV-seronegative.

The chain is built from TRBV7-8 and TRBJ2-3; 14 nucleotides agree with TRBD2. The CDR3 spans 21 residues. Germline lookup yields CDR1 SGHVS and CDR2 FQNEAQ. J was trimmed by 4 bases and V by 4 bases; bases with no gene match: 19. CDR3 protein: CASSSTLGTSGGSKGADTQYF. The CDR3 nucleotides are TGTGCCAGCAGCTCGACACTTGGGACTAGCGGGGGCTCTAAGGGGGCAGATACGCAGTATTTT.

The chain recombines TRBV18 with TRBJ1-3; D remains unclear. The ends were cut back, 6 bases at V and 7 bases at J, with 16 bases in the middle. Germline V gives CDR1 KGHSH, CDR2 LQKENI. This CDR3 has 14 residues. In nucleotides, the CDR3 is TGTGCCAGCTCTACAGCGGGTAAAGGGAACACCATATATTTT. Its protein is CASSTAGKGNTIYF.

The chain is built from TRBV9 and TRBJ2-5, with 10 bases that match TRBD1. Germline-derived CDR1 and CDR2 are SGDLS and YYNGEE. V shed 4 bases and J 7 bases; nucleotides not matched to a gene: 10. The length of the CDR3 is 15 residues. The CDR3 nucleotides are TGTGCCAGCAGCCCCCGGGACAGGGGCGAGGGGACCCAGTACTTC. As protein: CASSPRDRGEGTQYF. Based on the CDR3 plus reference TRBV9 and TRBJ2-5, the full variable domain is DSGVTQTPKHLITATGQRVTLRCSPRSGDLSVYWYQQSLDQGLQFLIQYYNGEERAKGNILERFSAQQFPDLHSELNLSSLELGDSALYFCASSPRDRGEGTQYFGPGTRLLVL.

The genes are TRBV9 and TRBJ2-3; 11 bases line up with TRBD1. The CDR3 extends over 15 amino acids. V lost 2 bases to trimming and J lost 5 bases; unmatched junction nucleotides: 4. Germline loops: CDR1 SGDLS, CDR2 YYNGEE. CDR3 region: CASSVGTGGGDTQYF. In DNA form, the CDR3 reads TGTGCCAGCAGCGTTGGGACAGGGGGAGGAGATACGCAGTATTTT.

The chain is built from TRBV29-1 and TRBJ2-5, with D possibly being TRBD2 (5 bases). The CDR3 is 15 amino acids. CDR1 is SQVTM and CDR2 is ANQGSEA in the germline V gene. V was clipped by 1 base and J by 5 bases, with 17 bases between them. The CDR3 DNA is TGCAGCGTTGAAGGGATGATCTCCGGGGTTGAGACCCAGTACTTC. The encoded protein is CSVEGMISGVETQYF.

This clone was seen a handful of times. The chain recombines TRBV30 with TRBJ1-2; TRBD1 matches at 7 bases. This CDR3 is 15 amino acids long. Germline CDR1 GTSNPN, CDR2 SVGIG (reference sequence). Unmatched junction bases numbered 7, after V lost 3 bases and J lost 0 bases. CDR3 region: CAWSRDSPANYGYTF. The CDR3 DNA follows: TGTGCCTGGAGCAGGGACAGCCCTGCTAACTATGGCTACACCTTC.

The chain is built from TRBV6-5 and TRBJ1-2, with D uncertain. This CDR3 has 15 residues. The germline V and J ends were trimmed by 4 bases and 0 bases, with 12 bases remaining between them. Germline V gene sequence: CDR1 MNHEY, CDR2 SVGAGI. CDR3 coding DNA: TGTGCCAGCAGTTCTTTGAGGTTTTCTAACTATGGCTACACCTTC. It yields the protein CASSSLRFSNYGYTF.

This CDR3 reads CASSPKGGGAEAFF. The DNA for the CDR3 is TGCGCCAGCAGCCCCAAAGGGGGGGGTGCTGAAGCTTTCTTT. The gene calls are TRBV4-1 and TRBJ1-1; weak D call: TRBD1 (6 bases). CDR1 MGHRA and CDR2 YSYEKL come from the germline V gene. Trimming cost V 4 bases and J 6 bases, with 15 bases left between them. This CDR3 has 14 residues.

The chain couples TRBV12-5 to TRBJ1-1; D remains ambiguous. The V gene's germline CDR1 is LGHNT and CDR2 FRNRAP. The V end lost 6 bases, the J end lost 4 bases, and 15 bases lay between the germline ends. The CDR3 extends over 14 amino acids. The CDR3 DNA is TGTGCTAGTGGACAAGGGAGTTGGGGCACTGAAGCTTTCTTT. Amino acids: CASGQGSWGTEAFF.

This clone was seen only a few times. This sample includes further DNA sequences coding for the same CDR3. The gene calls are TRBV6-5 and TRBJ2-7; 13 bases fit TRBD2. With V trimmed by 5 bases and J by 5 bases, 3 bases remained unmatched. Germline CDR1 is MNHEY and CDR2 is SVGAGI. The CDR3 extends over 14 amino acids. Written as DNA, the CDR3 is TGTGCCAGCAGTGTGGGACTAGCGGGGAACGAGCAGTACTTC. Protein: CASSVGLAGNEQYF.

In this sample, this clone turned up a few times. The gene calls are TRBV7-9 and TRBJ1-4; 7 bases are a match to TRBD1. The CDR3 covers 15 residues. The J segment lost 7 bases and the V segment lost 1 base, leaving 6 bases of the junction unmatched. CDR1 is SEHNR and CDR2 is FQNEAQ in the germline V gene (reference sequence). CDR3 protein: CASSLEGARGEKLFF. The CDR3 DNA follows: TGTGCCAGCAGCTTAGAGGGGGCGCGTGGTGAAAAACTGTTTTTT.

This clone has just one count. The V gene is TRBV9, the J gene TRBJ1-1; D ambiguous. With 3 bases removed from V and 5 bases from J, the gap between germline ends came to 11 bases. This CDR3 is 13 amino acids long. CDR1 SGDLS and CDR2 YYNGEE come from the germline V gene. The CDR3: CASSALTRTEAFF. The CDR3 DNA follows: TGTGCCAGCAGCGCCCTCACCCGGACTGAAGCTTTCTTT. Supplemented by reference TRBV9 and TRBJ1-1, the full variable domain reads DSGVTQTPKHLITATGQRVTLRCSPRSGDLSVYWYQQSLDQGLQFLIQYYNGEERAKGNILERFSAQQFPDLHSELNLSSLELGDSALYFCASSALTRTEAFFGQGTRLTVV.